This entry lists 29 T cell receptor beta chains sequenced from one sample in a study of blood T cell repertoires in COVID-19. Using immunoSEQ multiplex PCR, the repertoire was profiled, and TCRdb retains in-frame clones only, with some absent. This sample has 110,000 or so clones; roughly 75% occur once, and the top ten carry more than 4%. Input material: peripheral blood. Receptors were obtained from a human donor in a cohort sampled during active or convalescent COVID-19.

CDR3 amino acids: CASSLQGYEQYF. CDR3 in DNA: TGTGCCAGCAGTCTACAGGGCTACGAGCAGTACTTC. This chain uses TRBV12-3 or TRBV12-4 with TRBJ2-7, with a possible D match to TRBD1 (6 bases). The CDR3 contains 12 residues. Deletions cut 5 bases from V and 3 bases from J, with 8 bases between.

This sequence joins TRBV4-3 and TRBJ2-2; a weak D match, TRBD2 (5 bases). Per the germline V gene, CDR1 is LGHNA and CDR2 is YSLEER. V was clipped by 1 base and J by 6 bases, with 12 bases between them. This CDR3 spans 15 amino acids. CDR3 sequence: CASSQALGSAGELFF. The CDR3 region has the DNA TGCGCCAGCAGCCAAGCCCTGGGGAGTGCCGGGGAGCTGTTTTTT.

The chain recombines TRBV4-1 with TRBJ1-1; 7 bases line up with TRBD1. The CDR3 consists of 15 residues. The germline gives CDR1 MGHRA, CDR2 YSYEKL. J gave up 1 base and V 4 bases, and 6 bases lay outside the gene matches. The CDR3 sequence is CASSPGQTWNTEAFF. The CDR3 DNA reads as TGCGCCAGCAGCCCGGGACAGACTTGGAACACTGAAGCTTTCTTT.

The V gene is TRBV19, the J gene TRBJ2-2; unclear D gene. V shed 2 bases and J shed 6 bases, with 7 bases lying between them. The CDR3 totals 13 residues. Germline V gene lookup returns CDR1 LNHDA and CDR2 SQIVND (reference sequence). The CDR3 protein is CASSIIPPGELFF. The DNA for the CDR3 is TGTGCCAGTAGTATAATCCCTCCCGGGGAGCTGTTTTTT.

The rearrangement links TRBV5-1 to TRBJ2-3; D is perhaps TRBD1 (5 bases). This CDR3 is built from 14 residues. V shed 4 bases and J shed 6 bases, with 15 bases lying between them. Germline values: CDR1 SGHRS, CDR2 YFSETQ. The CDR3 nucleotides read TGCGCCAGCAGCCTCGCAGGGCGGCTGGATACGCAGTATTTT. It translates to CASSLAGRLDTQYF.

CDR3 in DNA: TGCGCCAGCAGCCAGCCGGGACACTCTGGAAACACCATATATTTT. As protein: CASSQPGHSGNTIYF. V gene TRBV4-1 combines with J gene TRBJ1-3, with a weak D call TRBD1 (6 bases). The ends were cut back, 3 bases at V and 0 bases at J, with 9 bases in the middle. Germline CDR1 is MGHRA and CDR2 is YSYEKL. This CDR3 is built from 15 residues.

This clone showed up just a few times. CDR3 sequence (DNA): TGCAGCGTTGAAGAACTAGCGGGAGACTCCTACGAGCAGTACTTC. Its translation: CSVEELAGDSYEQYF. The genes are TRBV29-1 and TRBJ2-7; 11 bases agree with TRBD2. This CDR3 is built from 15 residues. The V and J ends lost 0 bases and 0 bases, in that order; junction bases with no gene match: 1. CDR1 SQVTM and CDR2 ANQGSEA come from the germline V gene.

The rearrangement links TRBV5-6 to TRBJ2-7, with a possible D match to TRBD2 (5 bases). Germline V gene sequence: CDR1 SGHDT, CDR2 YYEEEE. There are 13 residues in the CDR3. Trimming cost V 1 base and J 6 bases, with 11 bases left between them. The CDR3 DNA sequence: TGTGCCAGCAGCTTGATGTGGGAGCGCGAGCAGTACTTC. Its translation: CASSLMWEREQYF. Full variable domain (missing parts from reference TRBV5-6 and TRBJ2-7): DAGVTQSPTHLIKTRGQQVTLRCSPKSGHDTVSWYQQALGQGPQFIFQYYEEEERQRGNFPDRFSGHQFPNYSSELNVNALLLGDSALYLCASSLMWEREQYFGPGTRLTVT.

The CDR3 sequence is CASSKDIYGYTF. The CDR3 nucleotides read TGTGCCAGCAGCAAAGACATCTATGGCTACACCTTC. The chain links TRBV7-9 to TRBJ1-2; D ambiguous. This CDR3 is built from 12 residues. Germline-derived CDR1 and CDR2 are SEHNR and FQNEAQ (reference sequence). Trimming took off 5 bases at V and 4 bases at J, with 8 bases between the two ends.

The CDR3 nucleotides read TGTGCCATCATGGGGGACGGGGGAGGACAAGAGACCCAGTACTTC. Translating it yields CAIMGDGGGQETQYF. V gene TRBV10-3 combines with J gene TRBJ2-5; weak D call: TRBD2 (6 bases). V was shortened by 7 bases and J by 2 bases, with 17 bases between the two germline ends. Per germline, CDR1 ENHRY and CDR2 SYGVKD. The CDR3 extends over 15 amino acids.

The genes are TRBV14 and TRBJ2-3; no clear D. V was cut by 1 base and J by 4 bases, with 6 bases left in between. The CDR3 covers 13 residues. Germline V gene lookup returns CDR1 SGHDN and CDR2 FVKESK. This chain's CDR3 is CASSQAEADTQYF. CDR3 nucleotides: TGTGCCAGCAGCCAAGCAGAGGCAGATACGCAGTATTTT.

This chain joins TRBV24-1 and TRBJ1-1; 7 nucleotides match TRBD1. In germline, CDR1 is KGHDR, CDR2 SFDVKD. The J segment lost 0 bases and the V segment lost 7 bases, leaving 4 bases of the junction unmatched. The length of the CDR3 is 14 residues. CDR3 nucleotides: TGTGCCACCAGCCACAGGGGCATGAACACTGAAGCTTTCTTT. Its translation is CATSHRGMNTEAFF.

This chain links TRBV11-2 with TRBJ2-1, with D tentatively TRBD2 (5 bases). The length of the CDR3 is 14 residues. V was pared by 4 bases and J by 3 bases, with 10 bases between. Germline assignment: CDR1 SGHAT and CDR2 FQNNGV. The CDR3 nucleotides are TGTGCCAGCAGCTATTCGCGGGTCTACAATGAGCAGTTCTTC. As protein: CASSYSRVYNEQFF.

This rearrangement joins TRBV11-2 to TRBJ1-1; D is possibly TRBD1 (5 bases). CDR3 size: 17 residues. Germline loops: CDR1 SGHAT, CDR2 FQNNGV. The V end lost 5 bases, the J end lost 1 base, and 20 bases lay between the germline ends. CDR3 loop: CASSPSPRAVGNTEAFF. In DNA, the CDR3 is TGTGCCAGCAGCCCCTCCCCCAGGGCTGTTGGGAACACTGAAGCTTTCTTT.

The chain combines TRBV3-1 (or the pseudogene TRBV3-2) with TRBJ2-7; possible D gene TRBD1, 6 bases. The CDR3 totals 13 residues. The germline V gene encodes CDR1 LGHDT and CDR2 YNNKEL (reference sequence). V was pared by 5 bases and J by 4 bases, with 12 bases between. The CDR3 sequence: CASSTNQGYEQYF. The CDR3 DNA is TGTGCCAGCAGCACTAACCAGGGGTACGAGCAGTACTTC.

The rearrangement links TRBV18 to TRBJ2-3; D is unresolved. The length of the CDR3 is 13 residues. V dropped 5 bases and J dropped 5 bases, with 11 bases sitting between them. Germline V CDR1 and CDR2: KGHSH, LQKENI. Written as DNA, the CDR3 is TGTGCCAGCTCAACTACTATCGGAGATACGCAGTATTTT. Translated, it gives CASSTTIGDTQYF.

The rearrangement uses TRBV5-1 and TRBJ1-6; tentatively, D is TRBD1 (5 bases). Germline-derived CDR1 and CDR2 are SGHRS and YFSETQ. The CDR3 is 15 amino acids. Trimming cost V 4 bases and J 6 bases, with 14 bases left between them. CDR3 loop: CASSAMGLRNSPLHF. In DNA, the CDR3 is TGCGCCAGCAGCGCTATGGGACTTCGTAATTCACCCCTCCACTTT.

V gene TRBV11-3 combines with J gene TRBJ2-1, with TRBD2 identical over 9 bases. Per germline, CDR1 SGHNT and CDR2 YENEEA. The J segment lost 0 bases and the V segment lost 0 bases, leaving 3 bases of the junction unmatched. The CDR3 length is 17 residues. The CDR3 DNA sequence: TGTGCCAGCAGCTTAGATGGACTAGCGAGCTCCTACAATGAGCAGTTCTTC. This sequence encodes CASSLDGLASSYNEQFF.

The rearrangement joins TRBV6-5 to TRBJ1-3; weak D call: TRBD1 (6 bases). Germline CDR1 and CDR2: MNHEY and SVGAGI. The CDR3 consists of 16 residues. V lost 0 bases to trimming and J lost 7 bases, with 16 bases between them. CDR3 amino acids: CASSYSRTEGWNTIYF. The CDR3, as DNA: TGTGCCAGCAGTTACTCGAGGACAGAGGGATGGAACACCATATATTTT.

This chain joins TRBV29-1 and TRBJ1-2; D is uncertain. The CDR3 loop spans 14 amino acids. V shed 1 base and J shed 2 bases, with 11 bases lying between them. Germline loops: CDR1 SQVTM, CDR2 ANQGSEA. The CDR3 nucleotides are TGCAGCGTTGAAGGTTGGGCCAGAAACTATGGCTACACCTTC. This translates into CSVEGWARNYGYTF.

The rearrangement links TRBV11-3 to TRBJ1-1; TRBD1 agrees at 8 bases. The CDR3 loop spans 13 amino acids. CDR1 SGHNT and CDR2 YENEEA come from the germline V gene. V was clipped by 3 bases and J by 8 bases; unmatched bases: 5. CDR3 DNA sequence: TGTGCCAGCAGCTTGGGCGGGGACAGGGAAGCTTTCTTT. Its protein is CASSLGGDREAFF.

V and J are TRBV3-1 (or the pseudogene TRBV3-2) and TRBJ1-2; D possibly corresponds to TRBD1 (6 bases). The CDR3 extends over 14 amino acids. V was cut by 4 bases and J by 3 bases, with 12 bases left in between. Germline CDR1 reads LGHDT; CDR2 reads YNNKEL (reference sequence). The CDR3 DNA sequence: TGTGCCAGCAGCCCACAACCAGGGGACTATGGCTACACCTTC. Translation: CASSPQPGDYGYTF.

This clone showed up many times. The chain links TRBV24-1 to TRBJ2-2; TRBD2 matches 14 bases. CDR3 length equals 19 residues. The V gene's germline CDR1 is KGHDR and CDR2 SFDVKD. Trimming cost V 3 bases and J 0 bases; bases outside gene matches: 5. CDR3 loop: CATSDGGLAGEANTGELFF. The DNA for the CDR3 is TGTGCCACCAGTGATGGGGGACTAGCGGGGGAAGCGAACACCGGGGAGCTGTTTTTT.

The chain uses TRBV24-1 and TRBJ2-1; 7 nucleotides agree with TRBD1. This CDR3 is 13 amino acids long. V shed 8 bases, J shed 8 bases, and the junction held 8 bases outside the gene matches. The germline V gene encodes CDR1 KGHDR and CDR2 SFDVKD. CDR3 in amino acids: CATIDRVGDEQFF. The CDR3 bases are TGTGCCACCATAGACAGGGTTGGCGATGAGCAGTTCTTC.

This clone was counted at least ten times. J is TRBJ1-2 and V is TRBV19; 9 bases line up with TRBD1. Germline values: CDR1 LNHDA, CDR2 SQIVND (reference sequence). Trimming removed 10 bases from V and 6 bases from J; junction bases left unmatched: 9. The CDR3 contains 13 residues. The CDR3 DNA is TGTGCCACCCGATCCGGGACAGGGAATGGCTACACCTTC. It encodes CATRSGTGNGYTF.

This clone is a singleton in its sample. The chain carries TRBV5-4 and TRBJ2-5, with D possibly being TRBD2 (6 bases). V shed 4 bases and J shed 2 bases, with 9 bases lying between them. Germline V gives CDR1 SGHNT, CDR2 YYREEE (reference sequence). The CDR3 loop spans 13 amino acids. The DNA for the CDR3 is TGTGCCAGCAGCGGGACTTTTCAAGAGACCCAGTACTTC. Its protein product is CASSGTFQETQYF.

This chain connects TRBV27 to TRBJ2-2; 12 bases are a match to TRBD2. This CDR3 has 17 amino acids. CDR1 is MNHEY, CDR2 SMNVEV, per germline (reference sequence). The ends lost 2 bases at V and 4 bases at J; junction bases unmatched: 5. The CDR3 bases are TGTGCCAGCAGTTTACGGCCACTAGCGGGGGGCACCGGGGAGCTGTTTTTT. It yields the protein CASSLRPLAGGTGELFF.

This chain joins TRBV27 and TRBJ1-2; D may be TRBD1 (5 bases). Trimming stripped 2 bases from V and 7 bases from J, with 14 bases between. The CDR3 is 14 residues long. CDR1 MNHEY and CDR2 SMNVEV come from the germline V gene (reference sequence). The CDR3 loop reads CASSLGGSGSGYTF. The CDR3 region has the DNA TGTGCCAGCAGTTTAGGGGGGAGTGGTTCTGGCTACACCTTC.

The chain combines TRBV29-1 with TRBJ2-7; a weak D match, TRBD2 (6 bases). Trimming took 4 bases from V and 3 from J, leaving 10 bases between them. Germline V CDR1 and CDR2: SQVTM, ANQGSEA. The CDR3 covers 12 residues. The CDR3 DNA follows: TGCAGCGTTGGTCGGGGGAACTACGAGCAGTACTTC. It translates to CSVGRGNYEQYF.